This T cell receptor beta chain was recorded in a study of OX40 agonist ivuxolimab in advanced cancers. Per the germline V gene, CDR1 is SGHNT and CDR2 is YYREEE (reference sequence). V was clipped by 4 bases and J by 6 bases, with 8 bases between them. The CDR3 length is 12 residues. Profiled with immunoSEQ multiplex PCR; TCRdb holds only in-frame clones, not every one. Of about 52,000 clones listed, 85% to 95% are singletons. This receptor was obtained from an adult with an advanced solid tumor such as melanoma, head and neck, liver or kidney cancer. This specimen was CD4+ or CD8+ T cells sorted from blood, taken in a trial of the OX40 agonist ivuxolimab. The chain combines TRBV5-4 with TRBJ2-1, with D possibly TRBD2 on 5 matching bases. The CDR3 loop is CASSGLLNEQFF. The CDR3 nucleotides are TGTGCCAGCAGCGGACTCCTCAATGAGCAGTTCTTC.